The clone carrying this TCR beta chain was found many times. The sample is drawn from a study of HIV-infected children after antiretroviral therapy interruption. Whole-study context: Children had CD4+ above 500, viral load below 50 copies/ml, either treatment arm. Interruption-arm samples span weeks 0, 12, interruption end (24 or 48), and about 3 years post-study.

The CDR3 runs 15 residues. The V gene's germline CDR1 is SGHVS and CDR2 FQNEAQ. The V end lost 7 bases, the J end lost 2 bases, and 17 bases lay between the germline ends. As to treatment: PENTA 11 planned treatment interruption arm or continuous ART arm. The TCR library was built from RNA with a 3' RACE protocol and unique molecular identifiers. TCRdb processed the 3' RACE reads anew with MiXCR; each CDR3 protein has one entry. This table holds 40,000 or so distinct CDR3 sequences, about 7% found once. The material was CD45RA+ CD4+ T cells from PBMCs, pooled from several time points, obtained from a donor given antiretroviral therapy, either interrupted or continuous. Sample subset: naive CD4+ CD45RA+ CD45RO- T cells. The TCR was taken from a pool of human donors with HIV. This chain uses TRBV7-8 with TRBJ2-5; D tentatively fits TRBD1 or TRBD2 (5 bases each). CDR3 coding DNA: TGTGCCAGCACTAGAACCCGGGGCACACAAGAGACCCAGTACTTC. Its protein is CASTRTRGTQETQYF.